Listed below are T cell receptor beta chains from one sample, sequenced in a study of T-cell reconstitution after alpha-beta-depleted transplantation in children. TCRdb used MiXCR to reprocess the PCR reads, holding one entry per CDR3 protein. The repertoire holds about 350,000 distinct CDR3 sequences, with around 15% as singletons. This specimen was PBMCs, mostly from graft donor cells, taken 360 days after TCRalphabeta/CD19-depleted stem cell transplant. The origin of the receptors is a male patient between 2 and 15 years old who had a stem cell transplant for acute lymphoblastic leukemia, so the T cells may come from the graft donor. Each CDR3 is given with its conserved first and last residue. The order of the fields is D gene, V gene, J gene, clone size, CDR3 protein, CDR3 DNA. A D gene is named only where the DNA matches it firmly. Size values are once, few and many counts, or a class for expanded clones, and some rows have none.

d_call: -
v_call: TRBV4-1
j_call: TRBJ2-5
clone_size: many
cdr3_aa: CASSQVQGQETQYF
cdr3_nt: TGCGCCAGCAGCCAAGTCCAGGGGCAAGAGACCCAGTACTTC

d_call: TRBD1
v_call: TRBV6-1
j_call: TRBJ1-2
clone_size: -
cdr3_aa: CASRLRDRGSGYTF
cdr3_nt: TGTGCCAGCAGGCTCCGGGACAGGGGGTCTGGCTACACCTTC

d_call: -
v_call: TRBV4-3
j_call: TRBJ2-1
clone_size: few
cdr3_aa: CASSQDPLGANEQFF
cdr3_nt: TGCGCCAGCAGCCAAGATCCTCTAGGAGCCAATGAGCAGTTCTTC

d_call: TRBD2
v_call: TRBV28
j_call: TRBJ2-2
clone_size: few
cdr3_aa: CASSFPLGGGYTGELFF
cdr3_nt: TGTGCCAGCAGTTTTCCGCTCGGCGGGGGGTACACCGGGGAGCTGTTTTTT

d_call: -
v_call: TRBV28
j_call: TRBJ2-5
clone_size: few
cdr3_aa: CASSPVGVQETQYF
cdr3_nt: TGTGCCAGCAGTCCGGTGGGGGTCCAAGAGACCCAGTACTTC

d_call: -
v_call: TRBV6-5
j_call: TRBJ2-7
clone_size: few
cdr3_aa: CASGDLVYEQYF
cdr3_nt: TGTGCCAGCGGGGACCTCGTCTACGAGCAGTACTTC

d_call: -
v_call: TRBV11-2
j_call: TRBJ2-5
clone_size: -
cdr3_aa: CASSPSAGTQYF
cdr3_nt: TGTGCCAGCAGCCCCTCGGCAGGGACCCAGTACTTC

d_call: -
v_call: TRBV7-6
j_call: TRBJ2-7
clone_size: few
cdr3_aa: CASSLDGTAYEQYF
cdr3_nt: TGTGCCAGCAGCTTAGACGGTACAGCCTACGAGCAGTACTTC

d_call: -
v_call: TRBV5-6
j_call: TRBJ2-3
clone_size: -
cdr3_aa: CASSLKAGTDTQYF
cdr3_nt: TGTGCCAGCAGCTTAAAGGCTGGCACAGATACGCAGTATTTT

d_call: -
v_call: TRBV12-3/TRBV12-4
j_call: TRBJ1-1
clone_size: few
cdr3_aa: CASSLTDEAFF
cdr3_nt: TGTGCCAGCAGTCTGACAGATGAAGCTTTCTTT

d_call: -
v_call: TRBV4-2
j_call: TRBJ2-2
clone_size: few
cdr3_aa: CASSQGGAWTGELFF
cdr3_nt: TGTGCCAGCAGCCAAGGGGGGGCGTGGACCGGGGAGCTGTTTTTT

d_call: -
v_call: TRBV12-3/TRBV12-4
j_call: TRBJ2-5
clone_size: -
cdr3_aa: CASSTDGETQYF
cdr3_nt: TGTGCCAGCAGCACCGACGGGGAGACCCAGTACTTC

d_call: -
v_call: TRBV5-6
j_call: TRBJ2-3
clone_size: -
cdr3_aa: CASSLALSWEYTDTQYF
cdr3_nt: TGTGCCAGCAGCTTGGCCTTGTCCTGGGAGTACACAGATACGCAGTATTTT

d_call: -
v_call: TRBV6-6
j_call: TRBJ2-7
clone_size: few
cdr3_aa: CASSYRASEQYF
cdr3_nt: TGTGCCAGCAGTTACAGGGCTTCCGAGCAGTACTTC

d_call: TRBD1
v_call: TRBV15
j_call: TRBJ1-5
clone_size: -
cdr3_aa: CATSSGTGGQPQHF
cdr3_nt: TGTGCCACCAGCAGCGGGACAGGGGGCCAGCCCCAGCATTTT